This entry lists 20 T cell receptor beta chains sequenced from one sample in a study of shared T cell receptors in the human thymus. Sequencing used immunoSEQ multiplex PCR; TCRdb keeps in-frame clones, though not all of them. The sample holds tens of thousands of clones, around 96% seen once. Specimen: thymocytes. These receptors all stem from a human donor.

This chain uses TRBV7-6 with TRBJ1-4; maybe TRBD1 (6 bases). V was pared by 3 bases and J by 5 bases, with 10 bases between. Germline V gene lookup returns CDR1 SGHVS and CDR2 FNYEAQ. The CDR3 runs to 14 residues. This chain's CDR3 is CASSLDRPNEKLFF. The CDR3 nucleotides read TGTGCCAGCAGCTTGGACAGACCAAATGAAAAACTGTTTTTT.

The chain links TRBV5-6 to TRBJ2-7; a weak D match, TRBD1 (6 bases). Germline V CDR1 and CDR2: SGHDT, YYEEEE. Trimming took off 5 bases at V and 2 bases at J, with 17 bases between the two ends. This CDR3 is built from 15 residues. CDR3 sequence reads: CASSSYRVVAYEQYF. The CDR3 region has the DNA TGTGCCAGCAGTTCCTACAGGGTAGTCGCCTACGAGCAGTACTTC.

This chain joins TRBV5-8 and TRBJ2-5; 9 bases map to TRBD1. From germline, CDR1 is SGHTS and CDR2 YDEGEE. CDR3 length: 14 residues. Germline trimming cut 7 bases from V and 3 bases from J; bases unmatched to any gene: 7. CDR3 DNA: TGTGCCAGCCCATCACAGGGGGCCAAAGAGACCCAGTACTTC. This gives the protein CASPSQGAKETQYF.

V is TRBV9 and J is TRBJ2-4; TRBD1 matches 7 bases. V lost 0 bases and J lost 3; bases outside the gene matches: 15. The CDR3 length is 19 residues. Per germline, CDR1 SGDLS and CDR2 YYNGEE. CDR3 loop: CASSVEGTPGTDYKNIQYF. DNA of the CDR3: TGTGCCAGCAGCGTAGAGGGAACGCCGGGGACAGATTACAAAAACATTCAGTACTTC.

J is TRBJ2-7 and V is TRBV7-2, with 13 bases aligning to TRBD2. V lost 5 bases, J lost 4 bases, and 5 bases stayed unmatched. The germline V gene encodes CDR1 SGHTA and CDR2 FQGNSA. CDR3 length: 15 amino acids. CDR3 sequence (DNA): TGTGCCAGCAGCACGCGGACTAGCGGGGGATACGAGCAGTACTTC. Protein sequence: CASSTRTSGGYEQYF.

This chain links TRBV7-5 with TRBJ2-4; the table gives TRBD1 as D, unverified against the DNA. TRBV7-5 is described as a pseudogene. CDR3 length: 14 amino acids. The CDR3 DNA is TGTGCCTTTCTCGAGGACATAGCCAAAAACATTCAGTACTTC. Encoded protein: CAFLEDIAKNIQYF.

This chain connects TRBV7-2 to TRBJ1-1; 7 nucleotides line up with TRBD1. V lost 4 bases to trimming and J lost 1 base; unmatched junction nucleotides: 12. Per the germline V gene, CDR1 is SGHTA and CDR2 is FQGNSA. The CDR3 is made up of 17 amino acids. The CDR3 is CASSSSLEGQRNTEAFF. The DNA for the CDR3 is TGTGCCAGCAGCTCTTCACTAGAGGGACAGCGGAACACTGAAGCTTTCTTT.

J is TRBJ2-7 and V is TRBV11-2; possible D gene TRBD1, 5 bases. The CDR3 is 16 residues long. V gave up 5 bases and J gave up 3 bases, with 20 bases separating them. CDR1 and CDR2 (germline): SGHAT, FQNNGV. CDR3 amino acids: CASSPPTNRIHYEQYF. As DNA, the CDR3 is TGTGCCAGCAGCCCACCCACAAACAGGATTCACTACGAGCAGTACTTC. The full variable domain, with the rest looked up from reference TRBV11-2 and TRBJ2-7, is EAGVAQSPRYKIIEKRQSVAFWCNPISGHATLYWYQQILGQGPKLLIQFQNNGVVDDSQLPKDRFSAERLKGVDSTLKIQPAKLEDSAVYLCASSPPTNRIHYEQYFGPGTRLTVT.

This clone was recorded once. The chain has TRBV4-3 and TRBJ1-5; D possibly corresponds to TRBD1 (5 bases). V dropped 2 bases and J dropped 4 bases, with 15 bases sitting between them. This CDR3 spans 16 amino acids. The germline V gene has CDR1 LGHNA and CDR2 YSLEER. CDR3 sequence: CASSQSTDSRNQPQHF. CDR3 DNA: TGCGCCAGCAGCCAATCGACAGATAGTCGTAATCAGCCCCAGCATTTT.

The chain is built from TRBV4-2 and TRBJ1-3, with a tentative D call TRBD1 (5 bases). In germline, CDR1 is LGHNA, CDR2 YNFKEQ. This CDR3 is built from 17 residues. V lost 4 bases to trimming and J lost 2 bases, with 18 bases between them. The CDR3 protein is CASSPGLEGQTGNTIYF. CDR3 coding DNA: TGTGCCAGCAGCCCAGGACTTGAGGGGCAAACTGGAAACACCATATATTTT.

V gene TRBV7-6 combines with J gene TRBJ2-3; the match to TRBD2 covers 8 bases. Germline CDR1 SGHVS, CDR2 FNYEAQ. V gave up 2 bases and J gave up 5 bases; unmatched junction bases: 9. CDR3 size: 16 residues. CDR3 DNA: TGTGCCAGCAGCTTAACGGGGGGGAAAATGAAAGATACGCAGTATTTT. Protein sequence: CASSLTGGKMKDTQYF.

The V and J genes are TRBV6-5 and TRBJ1-6; D unresolved. From germline, CDR1 is MNHEY and CDR2 SVGAGI. The CDR3 is 14 residues long. The ends were cut back, 5 bases at V and 5 bases at J, with 10 bases in the middle. CDR3 in DNA: TGTGCCAGCAGTCAACAGTTACATAATTCACCCCTCCACTTT. Translating it yields CASSQQLHNSPLHF.

The V call is TRBV28, the J call TRBJ1-1; D call uncertain. In germline, CDR1 is MDHEN, CDR2 SYDVKM. The CDR3 consists of 16 residues. Between the trimmed V and J ends, which lost 3 bases and 5 bases, there was a span of 19 bases. The CDR3 region has the DNA TGTGCCAGCAGTTTTAAAGGGTGGGGATGTAAGACTGAAGCTTTCTTT. Translation gives CASSFKGWGCKTEAFF.

The chain carries TRBV7-2 and TRBJ1-2, with D possibly matching TRBD1 (6 bases). V lost 1 base and J 4 bases, leaving 25 bases between the germline ends. The CDR3 covers 19 residues. The germline CDR1 and CDR2 sequences are SGHTA and FQGNSA. The CDR3 here is CASSLGGQVSRTLSYGYTF. The CDR3 DNA reads as TGTGCCAGCAGCTTAGGGGGGCAGGTCAGCCGAACTCTAAGCTATGGCTACACCTTC.

The gene calls are TRBV6-5 and TRBJ1-2; 7 bases align to TRBD1. V lost 7 bases to trimming and J lost 5 bases; unmatched junction nucleotides: 4. The CDR3 length is 12 residues. Germline V gene sequence: CDR1 MNHEY, CDR2 SVGAGI. CDR3 sequence: CASTRTGYGYTF. DNA of the CDR3: TGTGCCAGCACCCGGACAGGTTATGGCTACACCTTC.

This clone was seen a handful of times. This sequence joins TRBV4-2 and TRBJ1-2, with D perhaps matching TRBD1 (6 bases). Per the germline V gene, CDR1 is LGHNA and CDR2 is YNFKEQ. The CDR3 runs to 14 residues. V was trimmed by 5 bases and J by 7 bases, leaving 17 bases between them. CDR3 in DNA: TGTGCCAGCAGCGCCCCTGGGACACAGCGTGGCTACACCTTC. Protein product: CASSAPGTQRGYTF.

This rearrangement joins TRBV13 to TRBJ1-2; D is uncertain. Germline V lookup: CDR1 PRHDT, CDR2 FYEKMQ (reference sequence). Trimming shortened V by 6 bases and J by 4 bases, and 18 bases separated the two germline ends. The CDR3 spans 15 residues. The CDR3 protein is CASRHRSSPPYGYTF. In nucleotides, the CDR3 is TGTGCCAGCAGGCACCGGTCTAGCCCCCCCTATGGCTACACCTTC. The entire variable domain, with the rest obtained from reference TRBV13 and TRBJ1-2, is as follows: AAGVIQSPRHLIKEKRETATLKCYPIPRHDTVYWYQQGPGQDPQFLISFYEKMQSDKGSIPDRFSAQQFSDYHSELNMSSLELGDSALYFCASRHRSSPPYGYTFGSGTRLTVV.

The chain employs TRBV7-9 and TRBJ1-1, with TRBD1 as a possible D gene (5 bases). CDR3 length: 16 amino acids. V gave up 8 bases and J gave up 5 bases, with 24 bases separating them. CDR1 SEHNR and CDR2 FQNEAQ come from the germline V gene (reference sequence). The CDR3 region has the DNA TGTGCCAGCGCCGAGATGGCAGGGTTGGGAGGAACTGAAGCTTTCTTT. It is translated as CASAEMAGLGGTEAFF. Supplemented by reference TRBV7-9 and TRBJ1-1, the full variable domain reads DTGVSQNPRHKITKRGQNVTFRCDPISEHNRLYWYRQTLGQGPEFLTYFQNEAQLEKSRLLSDRFSAERPKGSFSTLEIQRTEQGDSAMYLCASAEMAGLGGTEAFFGQGTRLTVV.

The chain employs TRBV4-3 and TRBJ2-3; D not certain. CDR3 length equals 15 residues. V shed 4 bases and J shed 0 bases, with 11 bases lying between them. CDR1 and CDR2 from the germline V gene are LGHNA and YSLEER. The CDR3 bases are TGCGCCAGCAGCCCCCAGGCAGCTAGCACAGATACGCAGTATTTT. Protein: CASSPQAASTDTQYF.

CDR3 protein: CASRQGNYGYTF. The CDR3 DNA follows: TGTGCCAGTAGACAGGGGAACTATGGCTACACCTTC. The chain combines TRBV5-6 with TRBJ1-2, with TRBD1 identical over 8 bases. Germline V lookup: CDR1 SGHDT, CDR2 YYEEEE. The CDR3 has 12 residues. Trimming removed 8 bases from V and 2 bases from J; junction bases left unmatched: 2.